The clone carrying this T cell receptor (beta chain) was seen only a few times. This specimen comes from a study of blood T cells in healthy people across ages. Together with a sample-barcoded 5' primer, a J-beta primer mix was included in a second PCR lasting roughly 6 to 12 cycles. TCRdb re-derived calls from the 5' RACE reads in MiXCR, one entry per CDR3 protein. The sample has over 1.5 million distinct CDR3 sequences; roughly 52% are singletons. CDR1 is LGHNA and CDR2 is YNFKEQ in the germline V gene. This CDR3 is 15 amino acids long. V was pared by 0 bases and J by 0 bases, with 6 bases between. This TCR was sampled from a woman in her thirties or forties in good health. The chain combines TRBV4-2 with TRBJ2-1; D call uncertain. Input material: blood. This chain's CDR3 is CASSQEPFSYNEQFF. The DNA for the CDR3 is TGTGCCAGCAGCCAAGAGCCATTCTCCTACAATGAGCAGTTCTTC.